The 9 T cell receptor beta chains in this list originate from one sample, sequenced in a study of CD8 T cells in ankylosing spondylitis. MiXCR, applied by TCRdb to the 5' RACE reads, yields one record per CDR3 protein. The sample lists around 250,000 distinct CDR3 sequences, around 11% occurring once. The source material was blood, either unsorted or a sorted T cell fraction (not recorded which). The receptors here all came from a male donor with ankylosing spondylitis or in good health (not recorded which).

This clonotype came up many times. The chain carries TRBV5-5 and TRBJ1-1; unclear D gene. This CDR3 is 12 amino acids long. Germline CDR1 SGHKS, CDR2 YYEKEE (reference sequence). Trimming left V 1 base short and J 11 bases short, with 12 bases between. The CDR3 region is CASSLYMGEAFF. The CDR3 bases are TGTGCCAGCAGCTTGTACATGGGAGAGGCTTTCTTT.

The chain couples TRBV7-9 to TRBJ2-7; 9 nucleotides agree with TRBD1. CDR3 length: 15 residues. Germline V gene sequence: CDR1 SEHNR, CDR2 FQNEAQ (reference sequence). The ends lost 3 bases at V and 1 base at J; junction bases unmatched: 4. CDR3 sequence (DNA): TGTGCCAGCAGCTTTCGACAGGGGGTTTCCTACGAGCAGTACTTC. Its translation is CASSFRQGVSYEQYF.

CDR3 in amino acids: CASSYSLGGNGYTF. The CDR3 DNA is TGTGCCAGCAGTTACTCCCTCGGGGGCAATGGCTACACCTTC. The V gene is TRBV6-5, the J gene TRBJ1-2; tentatively, D is TRBD1 (6 bases). The ends were cut back, 0 bases at V and 6 bases at J, with 11 bases in the middle. The CDR3 has 14 residues. Germline CDR1 MNHEY, CDR2 SVGAGI.

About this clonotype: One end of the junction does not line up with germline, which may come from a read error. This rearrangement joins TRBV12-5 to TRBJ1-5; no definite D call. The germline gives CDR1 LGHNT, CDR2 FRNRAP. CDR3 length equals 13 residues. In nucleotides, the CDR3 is TGTGCTAGTGGTTTCGAGGGCAATCCGCCCCAGCATTTT. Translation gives CASGFEGNPPQHF.

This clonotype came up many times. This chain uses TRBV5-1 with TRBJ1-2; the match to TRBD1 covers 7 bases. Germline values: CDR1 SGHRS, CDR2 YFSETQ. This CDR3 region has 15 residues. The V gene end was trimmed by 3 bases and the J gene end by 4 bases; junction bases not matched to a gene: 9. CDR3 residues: CASSSGTASFYGYTF. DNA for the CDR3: TGCGCCAGCAGCTCGGGGACAGCCTCGTTCTATGGCTACACCTTC.

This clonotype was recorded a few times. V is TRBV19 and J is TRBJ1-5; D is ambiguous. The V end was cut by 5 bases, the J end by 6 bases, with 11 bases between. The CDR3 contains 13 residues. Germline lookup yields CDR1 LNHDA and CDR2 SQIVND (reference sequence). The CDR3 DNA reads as TGTGCCAGTAGTCCCCAAGGTGGTCAGCCCCAGCATTTT. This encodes CASSPQGGQPQHF.

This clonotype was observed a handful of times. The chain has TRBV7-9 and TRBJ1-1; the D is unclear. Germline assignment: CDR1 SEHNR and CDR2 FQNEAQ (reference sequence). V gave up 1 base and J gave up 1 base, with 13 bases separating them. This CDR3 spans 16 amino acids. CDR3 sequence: CASSLDMGKGNTEAFF. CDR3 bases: TGTGCCAGCAGCTTAGATATGGGGAAGGGGAACACTGAAGCTTTCTTT.

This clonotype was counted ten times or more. The CDR3 protein is CASSHLESDTEAFF. The CDR3, as DNA: TGTGCCAGCAGCCATCTTGAGAGCGACACTGAAGCTTTCTTT. The V call is TRBV7-2, the J call TRBJ1-1; D is undetermined. V lost 5 bases and J 3 bases, leaving 13 bases between the germline ends. Germline CDR1 is SGHTA and CDR2 is FQGNSA. This CDR3 is built from 14 residues.

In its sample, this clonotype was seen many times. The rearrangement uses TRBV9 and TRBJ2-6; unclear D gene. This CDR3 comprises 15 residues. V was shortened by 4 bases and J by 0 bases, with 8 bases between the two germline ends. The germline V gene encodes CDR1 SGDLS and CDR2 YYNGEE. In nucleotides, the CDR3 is TGTGCCAGCAGCCCCCAGCGCTCTGGGGCCAACGTCCTGACTTTC. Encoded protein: CASSPQRSGANVLTF.